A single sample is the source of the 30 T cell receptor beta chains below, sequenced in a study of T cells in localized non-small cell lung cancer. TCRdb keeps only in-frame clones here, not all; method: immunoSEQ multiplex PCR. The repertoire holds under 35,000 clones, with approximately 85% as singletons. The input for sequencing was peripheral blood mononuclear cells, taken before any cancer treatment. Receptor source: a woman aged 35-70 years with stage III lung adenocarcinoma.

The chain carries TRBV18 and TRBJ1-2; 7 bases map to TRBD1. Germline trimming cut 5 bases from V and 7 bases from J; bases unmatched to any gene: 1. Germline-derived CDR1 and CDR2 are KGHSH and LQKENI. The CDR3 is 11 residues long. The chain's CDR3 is CASSSGGGYTF. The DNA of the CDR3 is TGTGCCAGCTCATCAGGGGGTGGCTACACCTTC.

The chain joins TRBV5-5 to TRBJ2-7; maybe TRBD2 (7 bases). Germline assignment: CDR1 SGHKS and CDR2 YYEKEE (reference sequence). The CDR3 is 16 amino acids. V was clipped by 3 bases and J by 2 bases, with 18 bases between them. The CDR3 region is CASSSSGGRGPYEQYF. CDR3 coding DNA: TGTGCCAGCAGCTCCTCGGGGGGCCGGGGGCCCTACGAGCAGTACTTC.

The DNA of the CDR3 is TGTGCCAGTGGAGCCACTAATGAAAAACTGTTTTTT. This encodes CASGATNEKLFF. V usage is TRBV27 and J usage is TRBJ1-4, with no clear D. Looked up from germline, CDR1 is MNHEY and CDR2 is SMNVEV (reference sequence). This CDR3 has 12 residues. V shed 9 bases and J shed 2 bases, with 7 bases lying between them.

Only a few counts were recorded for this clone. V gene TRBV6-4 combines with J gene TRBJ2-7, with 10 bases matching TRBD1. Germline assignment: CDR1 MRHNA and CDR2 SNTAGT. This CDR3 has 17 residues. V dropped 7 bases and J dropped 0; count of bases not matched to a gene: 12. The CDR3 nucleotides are TGTGCCAGCATCAAACCGGGAGGACAGGGGGGCTCCTACGAGCAGTACTTC. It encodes CASIKPGGQGGSYEQYF.

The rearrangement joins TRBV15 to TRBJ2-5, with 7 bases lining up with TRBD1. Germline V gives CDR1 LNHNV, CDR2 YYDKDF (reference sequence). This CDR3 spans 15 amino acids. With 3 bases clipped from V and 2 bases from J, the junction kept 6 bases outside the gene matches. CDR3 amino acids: CATSRTGQNQETQYF. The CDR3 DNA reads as TGTGCCACCAGCAGGACGGGACAGAATCAAGAGACCCAGTACTTC.

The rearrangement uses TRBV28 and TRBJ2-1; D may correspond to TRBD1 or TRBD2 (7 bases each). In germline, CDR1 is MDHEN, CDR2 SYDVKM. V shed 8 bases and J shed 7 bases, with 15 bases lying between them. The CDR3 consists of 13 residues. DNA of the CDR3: TGTGCCAGCCTCCAGGGGGGGAGGAATGAGCAGTTCTTC. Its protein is CASLQGGRNEQFF.

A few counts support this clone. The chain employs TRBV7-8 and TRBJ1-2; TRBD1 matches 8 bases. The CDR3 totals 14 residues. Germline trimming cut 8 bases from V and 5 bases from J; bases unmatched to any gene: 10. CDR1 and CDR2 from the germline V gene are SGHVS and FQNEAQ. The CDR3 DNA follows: TGTGCCAGCCGATCCGGGACAGGACAATATGGCTACACCTTC. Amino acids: CASRSGTGQYGYTF.

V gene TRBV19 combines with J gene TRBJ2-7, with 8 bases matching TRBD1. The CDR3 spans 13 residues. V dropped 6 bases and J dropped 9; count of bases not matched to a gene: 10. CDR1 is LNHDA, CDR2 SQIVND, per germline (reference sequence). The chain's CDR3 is CASSPGQVGRQYF. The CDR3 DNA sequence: TGTGCCAGTAGCCCGGGACAGGTCGGTCGGCAGTACTTC. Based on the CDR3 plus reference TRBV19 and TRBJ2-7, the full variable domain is DGGITQSPKYLFRKEGQNVTLSCEQNLNHDAMYWYRQDPGQGLRLIYYSQIVNDFQKGDIAEGYSVSREKKESFPLTVTSAQKNPTAFYLCASSPGQVGRQYFGPGTRLTVT.

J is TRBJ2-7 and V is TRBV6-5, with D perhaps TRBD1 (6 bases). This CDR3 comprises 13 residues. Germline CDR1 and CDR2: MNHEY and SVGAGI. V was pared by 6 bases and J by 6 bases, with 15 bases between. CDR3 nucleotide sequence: TGTGCCAGCAGCCGTAACAACAGGGCCGAGCAGTACTTC. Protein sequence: CASSRNNRAEQYF.

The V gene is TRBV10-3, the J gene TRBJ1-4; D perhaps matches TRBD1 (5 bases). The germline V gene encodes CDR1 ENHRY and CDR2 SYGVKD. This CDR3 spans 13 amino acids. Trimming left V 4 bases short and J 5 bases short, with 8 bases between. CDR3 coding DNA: TGTGCCATCAGTGGGGGGGACAATGAAAAACTGTTTTTT. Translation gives CAISGGDNEKLFF.

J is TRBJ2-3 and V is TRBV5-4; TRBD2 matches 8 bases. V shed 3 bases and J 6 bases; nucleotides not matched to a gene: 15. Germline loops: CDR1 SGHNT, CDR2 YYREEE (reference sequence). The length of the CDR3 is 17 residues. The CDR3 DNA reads TGTGCCAGCAGCTCAGCGGGAGATAATTTAAGTTACGATACGCAGTATTTT. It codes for CASSSAGDNLSYDTQYF.

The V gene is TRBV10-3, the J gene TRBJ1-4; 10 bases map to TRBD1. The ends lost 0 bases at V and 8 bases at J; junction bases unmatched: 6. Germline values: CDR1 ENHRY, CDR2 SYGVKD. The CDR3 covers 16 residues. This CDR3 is CAISESLGTGDEKLFF. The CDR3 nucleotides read TGTGCCATCAGTGAGTCGTTGGGGACAGGGGACGAAAAACTGTTTTTT.

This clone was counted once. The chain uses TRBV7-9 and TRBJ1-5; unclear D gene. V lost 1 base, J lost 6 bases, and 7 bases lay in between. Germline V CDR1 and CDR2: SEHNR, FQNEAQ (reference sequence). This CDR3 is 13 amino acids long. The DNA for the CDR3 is TGTGCCAGCAGCTTAGTGTCGGCTCAGCCCCAGCATTTT. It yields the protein CASSLVSAQPQHF.

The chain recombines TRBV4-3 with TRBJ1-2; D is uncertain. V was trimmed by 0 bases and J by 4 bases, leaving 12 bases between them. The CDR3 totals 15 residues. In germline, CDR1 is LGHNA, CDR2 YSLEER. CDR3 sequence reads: CASSQDSGRIYGYTF. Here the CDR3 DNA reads TGCGCCAGCAGCCAAGACTCCGGGCGGATCTATGGCTACACCTTC.

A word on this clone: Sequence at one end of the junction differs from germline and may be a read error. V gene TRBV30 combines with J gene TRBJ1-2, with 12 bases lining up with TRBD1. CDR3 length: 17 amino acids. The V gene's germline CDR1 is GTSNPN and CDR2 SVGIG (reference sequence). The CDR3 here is CARSGGDRGPTNYGYTF. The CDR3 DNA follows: TGTGCCCGGAGTGGAGGGGACAGGGGGCCTACTAACTATGGCTACACCTTC.

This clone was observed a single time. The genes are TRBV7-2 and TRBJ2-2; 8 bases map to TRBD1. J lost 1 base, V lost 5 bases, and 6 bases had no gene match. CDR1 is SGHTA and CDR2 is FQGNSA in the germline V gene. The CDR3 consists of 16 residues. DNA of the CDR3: TGTGCCAGCAGCCCAGACAGGGGATTGAACACCGGGGAGCTGTTTTTT. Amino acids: CASSPDRGLNTGELFF.

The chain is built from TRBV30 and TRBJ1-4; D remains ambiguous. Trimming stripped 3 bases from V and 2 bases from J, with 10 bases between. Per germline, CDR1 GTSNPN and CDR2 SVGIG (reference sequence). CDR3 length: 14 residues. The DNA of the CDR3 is TGTGCCTGGAGAGACATCAACACTAATGAAAAACTGTTTTTT. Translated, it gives CAWRDINTNEKLFF.

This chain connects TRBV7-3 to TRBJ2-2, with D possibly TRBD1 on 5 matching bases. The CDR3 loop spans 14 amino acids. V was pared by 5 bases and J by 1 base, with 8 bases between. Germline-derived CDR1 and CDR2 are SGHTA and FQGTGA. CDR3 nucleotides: TGTGCCAGCAGCGCAGACAGGAACACCGGGGAGCTGTTTTTT. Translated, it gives CASSADRNTGELFF.

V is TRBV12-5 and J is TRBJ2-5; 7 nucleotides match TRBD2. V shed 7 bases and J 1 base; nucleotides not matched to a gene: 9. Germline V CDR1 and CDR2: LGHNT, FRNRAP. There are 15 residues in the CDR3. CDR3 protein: CASAPTGTTQETQYF. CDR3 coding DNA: TGTGCTAGTGCTCCGACCGGGACTACCCAAGAGACCCAGTACTTC.

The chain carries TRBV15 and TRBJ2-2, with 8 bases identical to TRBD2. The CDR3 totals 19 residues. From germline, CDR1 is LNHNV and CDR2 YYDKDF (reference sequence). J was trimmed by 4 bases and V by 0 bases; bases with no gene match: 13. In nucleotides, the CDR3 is TGTGCCACCAGCAGAGATAGATTTAGCGGGGCCAGACGCACCGGGGAGCTGTTTTTT. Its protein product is CATSRDRFSGARRTGELFF.

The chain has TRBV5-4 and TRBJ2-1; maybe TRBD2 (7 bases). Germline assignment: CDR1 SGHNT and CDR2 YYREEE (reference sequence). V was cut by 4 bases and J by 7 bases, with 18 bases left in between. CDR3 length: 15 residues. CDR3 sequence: CASSQGEGELNEQFF. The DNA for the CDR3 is TGTGCCAGCAGCCAAGGGGAGGGGGAACTGAATGAGCAGTTCTTC. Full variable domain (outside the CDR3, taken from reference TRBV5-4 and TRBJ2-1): ETGVTQSPTHLIKTRGQQVTLRCSSQSGHNTVSWYQQALGQGPQFIFQYYREEENGRGNFPPRFSGLQFPNYSSELNVNALELDDSALYLCASSQGEGELNEQFFGPGTRLTVL.

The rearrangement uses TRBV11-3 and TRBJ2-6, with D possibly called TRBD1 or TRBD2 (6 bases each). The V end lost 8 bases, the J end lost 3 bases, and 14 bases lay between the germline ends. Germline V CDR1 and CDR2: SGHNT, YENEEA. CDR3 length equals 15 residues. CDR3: CASSGAGGGANVLTF. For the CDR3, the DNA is TGTGCCAGCTCGGGGGCAGGAGGTGGGGCCAACGTCCTGACTTTC.

The CDR3 nucleotides read TGTGCCACCAGCCGTGCTAGCGGGGGTGCAGATACGCAGTATTTT. This codes for CATSRASGGADTQYF. This chain uses TRBV15 with TRBJ2-3; 10 bases are shared with TRBD2. V lost 5 bases to trimming and J lost 4 bases; unmatched junction nucleotides: 6. Germline loops: CDR1 LNHNV, CDR2 YYDKDF (reference sequence). The CDR3 covers 15 residues.

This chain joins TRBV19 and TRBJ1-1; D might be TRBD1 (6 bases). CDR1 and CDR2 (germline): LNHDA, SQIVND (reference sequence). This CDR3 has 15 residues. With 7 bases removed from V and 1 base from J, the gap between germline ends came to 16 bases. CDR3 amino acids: CASIDRGHQNTEAFF. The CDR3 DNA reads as TGTGCCAGTATTGACCGGGGACACCAGAACACTGAAGCTTTCTTT.

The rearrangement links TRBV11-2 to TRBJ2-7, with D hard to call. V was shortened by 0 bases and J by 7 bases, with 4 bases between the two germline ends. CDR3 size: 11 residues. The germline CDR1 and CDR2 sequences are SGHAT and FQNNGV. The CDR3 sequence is CASSLELEQYF. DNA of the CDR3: TGTGCCAGCAGCTTAGAGCTAGAGCAGTACTTC.

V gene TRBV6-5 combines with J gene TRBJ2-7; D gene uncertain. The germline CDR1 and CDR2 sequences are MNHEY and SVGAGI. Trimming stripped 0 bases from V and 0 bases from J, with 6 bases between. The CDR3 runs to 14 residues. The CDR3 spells CASSYSQSSYEQYF. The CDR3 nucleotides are TGTGCCAGCAGTTACTCCCAGAGCTCCTACGAGCAGTACTTC.

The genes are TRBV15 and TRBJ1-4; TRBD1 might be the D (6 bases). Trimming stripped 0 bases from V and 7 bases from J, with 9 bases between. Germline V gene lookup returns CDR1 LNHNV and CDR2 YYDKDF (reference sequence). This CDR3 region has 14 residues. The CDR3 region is CATSRDRGGEKLFF. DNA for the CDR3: TGTGCCACCAGCAGAGACAGGGGAGGTGAAAAACTGTTTTTT.

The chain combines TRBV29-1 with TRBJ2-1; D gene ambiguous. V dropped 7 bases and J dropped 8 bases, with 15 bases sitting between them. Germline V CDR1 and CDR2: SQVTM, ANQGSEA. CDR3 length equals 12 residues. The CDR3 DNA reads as TGCAGCGCCAACGACGGGTCTTATGAGCAGTTCTTC. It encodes CSANDGSYEQFF.

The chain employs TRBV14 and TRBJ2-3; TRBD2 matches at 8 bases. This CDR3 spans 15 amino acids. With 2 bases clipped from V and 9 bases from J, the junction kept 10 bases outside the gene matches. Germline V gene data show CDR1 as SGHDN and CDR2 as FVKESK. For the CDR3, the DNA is TGTGCCAGCAGCCAACAGGCGGGGGGTTACGGGACGCAGTATTTT. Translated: CASSQQAGGYGTQYF.

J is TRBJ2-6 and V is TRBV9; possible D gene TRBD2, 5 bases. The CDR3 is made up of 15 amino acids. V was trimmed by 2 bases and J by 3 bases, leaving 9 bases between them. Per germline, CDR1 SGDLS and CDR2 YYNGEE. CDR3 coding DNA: TGTGCCAGCAGCGTCCGGGGAGATGGGGCCAACGTCCTGACTTTC. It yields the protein CASSVRGDGANVLTF.